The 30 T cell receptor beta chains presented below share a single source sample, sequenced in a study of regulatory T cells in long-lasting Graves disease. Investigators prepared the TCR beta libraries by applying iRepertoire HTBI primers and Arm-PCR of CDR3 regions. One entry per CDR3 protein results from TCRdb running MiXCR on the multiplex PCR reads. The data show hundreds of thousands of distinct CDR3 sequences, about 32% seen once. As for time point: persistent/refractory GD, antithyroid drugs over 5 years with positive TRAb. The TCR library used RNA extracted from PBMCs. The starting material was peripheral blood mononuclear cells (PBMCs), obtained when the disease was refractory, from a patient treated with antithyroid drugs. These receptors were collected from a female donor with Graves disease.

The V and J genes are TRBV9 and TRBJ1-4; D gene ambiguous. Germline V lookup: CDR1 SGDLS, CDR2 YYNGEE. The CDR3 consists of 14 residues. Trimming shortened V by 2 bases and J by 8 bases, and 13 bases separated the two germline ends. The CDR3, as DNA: TGTGCCAGCAGCGTCTCCCATGGAACAGAAAAACTGTTTTTT. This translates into CASSVSHGTEKLFF.

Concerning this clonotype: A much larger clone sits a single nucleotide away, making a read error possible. The chain's CDR3 is CASSLLEVERNQPQYF. CDR3 nucleotides: TGTGCCAGCAGTTTACTCGAGGTGGAACGCAATCAGCCCCAGTATTTT. V usage is TRBV12-3 or TRBV12-4 and J usage is TRBJ1-5, with unresolved D. The J call may be mistaken, given a closer DNA end match to TRBJ2-3. CDR3 length equals 16 residues.

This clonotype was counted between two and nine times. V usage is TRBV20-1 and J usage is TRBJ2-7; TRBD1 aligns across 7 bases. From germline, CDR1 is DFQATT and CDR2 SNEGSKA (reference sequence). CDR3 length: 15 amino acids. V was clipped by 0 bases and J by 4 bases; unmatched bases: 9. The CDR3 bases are TGCAGTGCTAGAGATAGGCAAGGGGGCTGGTACGAGCAGTACTTC. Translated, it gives CSARDRQGGWYEQYF.

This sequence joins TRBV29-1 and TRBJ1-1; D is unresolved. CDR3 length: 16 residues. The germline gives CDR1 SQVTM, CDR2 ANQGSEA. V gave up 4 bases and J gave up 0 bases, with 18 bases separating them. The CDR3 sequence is CSVGAVRTTMNTEAFF. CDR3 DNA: TGCAGCGTTGGAGCGGTCAGAACCACGATGAACACTGAAGCTTTCTTT.

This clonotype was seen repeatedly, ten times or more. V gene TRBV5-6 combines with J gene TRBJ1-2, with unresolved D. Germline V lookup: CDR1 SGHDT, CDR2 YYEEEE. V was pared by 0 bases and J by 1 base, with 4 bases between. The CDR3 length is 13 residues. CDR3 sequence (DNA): TGTGCCAGCAGCTTGGCCGATAACTATGGCTACACCTTC. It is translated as CASSLADNYGYTF.

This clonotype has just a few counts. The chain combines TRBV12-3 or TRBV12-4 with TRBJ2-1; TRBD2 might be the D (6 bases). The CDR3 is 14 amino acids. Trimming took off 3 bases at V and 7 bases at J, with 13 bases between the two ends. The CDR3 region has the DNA TGTGCCAGCAGTTTTGGAGGCGGGGAAAATGAGCAGTTCTTC. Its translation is CASSFGGGENEQFF.

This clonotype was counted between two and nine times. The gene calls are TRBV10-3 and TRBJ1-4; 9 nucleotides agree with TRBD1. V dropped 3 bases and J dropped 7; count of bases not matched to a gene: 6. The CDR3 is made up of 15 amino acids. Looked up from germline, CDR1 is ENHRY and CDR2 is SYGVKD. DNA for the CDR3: TGTGCCATCAGTGACCCGGGACAGGGCGGTGAAAAACTGTTTTTT. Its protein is CAISDPGQGGEKLFF.

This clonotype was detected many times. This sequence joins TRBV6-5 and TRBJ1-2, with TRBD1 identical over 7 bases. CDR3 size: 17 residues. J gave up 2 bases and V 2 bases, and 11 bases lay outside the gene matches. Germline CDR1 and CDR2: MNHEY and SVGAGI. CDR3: CASSYGLGTGANYGYTF. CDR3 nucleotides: TGTGCCAGCAGTTACGGGTTGGGTACAGGGGCCAACTATGGCTACACCTTC.

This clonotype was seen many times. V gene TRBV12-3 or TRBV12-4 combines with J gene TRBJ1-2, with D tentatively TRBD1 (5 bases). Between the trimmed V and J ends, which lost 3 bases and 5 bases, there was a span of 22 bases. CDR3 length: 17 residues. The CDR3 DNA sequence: TGTGCCAGCAGTTTTTCGGCAGGCGGGGCCTTAAGTTATGGCTACACCTTC. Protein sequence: CASSFSAGGALSYGYTF.

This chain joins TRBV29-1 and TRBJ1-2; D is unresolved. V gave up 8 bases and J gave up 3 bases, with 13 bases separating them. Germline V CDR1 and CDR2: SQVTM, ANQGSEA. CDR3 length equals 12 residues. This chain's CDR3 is CSSTSTDYGYTF. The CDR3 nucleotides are TGCAGCTCTACATCGACGGACTATGGCTACACCTTC. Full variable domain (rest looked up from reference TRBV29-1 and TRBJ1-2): SAVISQKPSRDICQRGTSLTIQCQVDSQVTMMFWYRQQPGQSLTLIATANQGSEATYESGFVIDKFPISRPNLTFSTLTVSNMSPEDSSIYLCSSTSTDYGYTFGSGTRLTVV.

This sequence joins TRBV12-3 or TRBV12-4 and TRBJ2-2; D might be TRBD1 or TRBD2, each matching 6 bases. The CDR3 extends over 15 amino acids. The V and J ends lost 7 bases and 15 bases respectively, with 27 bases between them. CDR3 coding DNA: TGTGCCAGCACATCCTTGGGCCAGGGGAGGTTTAATTTGTTTTTT. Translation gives CASTSLGQGRFNLFF.

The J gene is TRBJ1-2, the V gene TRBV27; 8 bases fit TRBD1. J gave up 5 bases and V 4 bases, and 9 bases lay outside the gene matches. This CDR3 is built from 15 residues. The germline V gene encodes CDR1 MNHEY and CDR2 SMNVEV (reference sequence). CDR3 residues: CASSSARTGPYGYTF. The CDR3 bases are TGTGCCAGCAGTTCGGCTCGGACAGGGCCTTATGGCTACACCTTC.

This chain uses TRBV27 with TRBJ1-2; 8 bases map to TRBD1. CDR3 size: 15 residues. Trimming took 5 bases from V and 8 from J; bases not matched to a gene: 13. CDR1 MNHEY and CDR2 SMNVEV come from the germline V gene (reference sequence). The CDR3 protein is CASSSRQGSGEGYTF. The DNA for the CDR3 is TGTGCCAGCAGTAGCCGACAGGGGTCAGGGGAGGGCTACACCTTC.

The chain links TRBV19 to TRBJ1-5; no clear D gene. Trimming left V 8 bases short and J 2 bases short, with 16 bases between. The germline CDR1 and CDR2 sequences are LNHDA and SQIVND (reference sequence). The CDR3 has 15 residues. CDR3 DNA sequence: TGTGCCAGTTGGTCCCCGGGGATGGGCAATCAGCCCCAGCATTTT. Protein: CASWSPGMGNQPQHF.

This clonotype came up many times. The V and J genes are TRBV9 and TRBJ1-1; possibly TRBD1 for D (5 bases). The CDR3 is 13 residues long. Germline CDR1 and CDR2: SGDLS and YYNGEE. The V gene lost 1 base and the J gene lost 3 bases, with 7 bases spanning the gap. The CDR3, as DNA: TGTGCCAGCAGCGTACGCAGGGACACTGAAGCTTTCTTT. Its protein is CASSVRRDTEAFF.

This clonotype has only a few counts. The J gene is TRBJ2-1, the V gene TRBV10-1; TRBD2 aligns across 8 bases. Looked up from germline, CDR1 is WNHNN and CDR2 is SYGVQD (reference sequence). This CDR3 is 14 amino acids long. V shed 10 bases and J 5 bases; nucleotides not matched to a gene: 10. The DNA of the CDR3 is TGCGCCACCTCTCTGACTAGCGACCACAATGAGCAGTTCTTC. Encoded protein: CATSLTSDHNEQFF.

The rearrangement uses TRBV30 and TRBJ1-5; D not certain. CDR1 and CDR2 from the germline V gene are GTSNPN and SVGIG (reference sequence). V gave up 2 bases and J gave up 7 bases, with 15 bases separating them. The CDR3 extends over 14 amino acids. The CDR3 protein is CAWSKKSKGQPQHF. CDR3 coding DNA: TGTGCCTGGAGTAAAAAGAGCAAAGGGCAGCCCCAGCATTTT.

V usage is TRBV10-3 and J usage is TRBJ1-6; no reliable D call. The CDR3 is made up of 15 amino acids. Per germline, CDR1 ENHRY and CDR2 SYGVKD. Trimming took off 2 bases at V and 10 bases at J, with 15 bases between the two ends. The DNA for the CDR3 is TGTGCCATCAGTGAGGTTGGAGGGCTCGGATCACCCCTCCACTTT. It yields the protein CAISEVGGLGSPLHF.

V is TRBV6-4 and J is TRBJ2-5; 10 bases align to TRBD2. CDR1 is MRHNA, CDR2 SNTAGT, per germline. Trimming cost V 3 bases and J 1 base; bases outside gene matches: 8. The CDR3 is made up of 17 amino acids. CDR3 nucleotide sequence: TGTGCCAGCAGTGATGGATTAGCGGGAGGTGCCCAAGAGACCCAGTACTTC. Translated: CASSDGLAGGAQETQYF.

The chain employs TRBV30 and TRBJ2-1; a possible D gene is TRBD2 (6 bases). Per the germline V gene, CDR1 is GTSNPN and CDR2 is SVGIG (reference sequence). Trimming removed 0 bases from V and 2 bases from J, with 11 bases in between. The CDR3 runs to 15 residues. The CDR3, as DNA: TGTGCCTGGAGTGTGCGGGGAAAGGCCTACAATGAGCAGTTCTTC. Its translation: CAWSVRGKAYNEQFF.

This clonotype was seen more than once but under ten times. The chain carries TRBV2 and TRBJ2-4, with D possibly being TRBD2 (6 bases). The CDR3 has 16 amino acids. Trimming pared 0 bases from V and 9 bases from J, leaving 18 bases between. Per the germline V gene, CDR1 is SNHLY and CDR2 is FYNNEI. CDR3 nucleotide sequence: TGTGCCAGCAGTGAAGCGCGGGGACTCCCGATCGGCATTCAGTACTTC. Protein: CASSEARGLPIGIQYF.

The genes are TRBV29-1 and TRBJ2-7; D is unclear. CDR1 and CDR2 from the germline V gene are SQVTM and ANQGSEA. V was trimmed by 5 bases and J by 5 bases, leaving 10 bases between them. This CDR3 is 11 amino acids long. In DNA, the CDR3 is TGCAGCGTTACTAACAACGACGAGCAGTACTTC. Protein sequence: CSVTNNDEQYF.

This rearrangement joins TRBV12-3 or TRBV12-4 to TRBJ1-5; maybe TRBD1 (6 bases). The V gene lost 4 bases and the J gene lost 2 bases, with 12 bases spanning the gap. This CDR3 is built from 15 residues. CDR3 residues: CASSSNREGNQPQHF. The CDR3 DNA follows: TGTGCCAGCAGTTCTAACAGGGAGGGCAATCAGCCCCAGCATTTT.

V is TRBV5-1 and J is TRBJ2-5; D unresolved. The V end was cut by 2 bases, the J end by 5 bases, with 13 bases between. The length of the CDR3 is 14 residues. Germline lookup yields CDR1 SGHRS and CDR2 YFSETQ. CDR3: CASSFSSAAETQYF. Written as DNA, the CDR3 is TGCGCCAGCAGCTTCTCGTCGGCCGCCGAGACCCAGTACTTC. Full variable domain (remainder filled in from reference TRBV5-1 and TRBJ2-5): KAGVTQTPRYLIKTRGQQVTLSCSPISGHRSVSWYQQTPGQGLQFLFEYFSETQRNKGNFPGRFSGRQFSNSRSEMNVSTLELGDSALYLCASSFSSAAETQYFGPGTRLLVL.

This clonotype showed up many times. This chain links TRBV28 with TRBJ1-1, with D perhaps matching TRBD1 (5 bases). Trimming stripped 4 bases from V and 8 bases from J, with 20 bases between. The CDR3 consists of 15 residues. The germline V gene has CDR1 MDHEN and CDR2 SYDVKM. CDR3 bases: TGTGCCAGCAGTTATATCAGGGACTACTGGTGGGAAGCTTTCTTT. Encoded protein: CASSYIRDYWWEAFF.

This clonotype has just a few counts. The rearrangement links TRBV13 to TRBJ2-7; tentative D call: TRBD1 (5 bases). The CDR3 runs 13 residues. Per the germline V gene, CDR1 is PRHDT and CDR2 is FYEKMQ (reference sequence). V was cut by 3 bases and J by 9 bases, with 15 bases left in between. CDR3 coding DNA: TGTGCCAGCAGCTTTAGGCAGGGAAATCGGCAGTACTTC. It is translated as CASSFRQGNRQYF.

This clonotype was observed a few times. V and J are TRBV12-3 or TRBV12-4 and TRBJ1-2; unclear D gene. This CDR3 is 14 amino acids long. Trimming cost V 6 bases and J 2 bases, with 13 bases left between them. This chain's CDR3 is CASRPDSRNYGYTF. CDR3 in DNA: TGTGCCAGCAGGCCGGACTCCCGCAACTATGGCTACACCTTC.

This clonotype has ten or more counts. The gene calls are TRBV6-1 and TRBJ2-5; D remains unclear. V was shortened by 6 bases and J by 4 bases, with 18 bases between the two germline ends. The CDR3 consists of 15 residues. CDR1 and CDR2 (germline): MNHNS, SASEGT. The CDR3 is CASRRIPAPSETQYF. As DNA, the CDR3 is TGTGCCAGCAGGAGGATCCCGGCCCCGTCAGAGACCCAGTACTTC.

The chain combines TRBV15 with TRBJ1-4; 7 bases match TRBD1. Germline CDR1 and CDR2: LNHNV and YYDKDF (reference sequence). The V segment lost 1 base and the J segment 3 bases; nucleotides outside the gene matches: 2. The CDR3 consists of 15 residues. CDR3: CATSRVRGANEKLFF. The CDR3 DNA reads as TGTGCCACCAGCAGAGTCAGGGGGGCTAATGAAAAACTGTTTTTT.

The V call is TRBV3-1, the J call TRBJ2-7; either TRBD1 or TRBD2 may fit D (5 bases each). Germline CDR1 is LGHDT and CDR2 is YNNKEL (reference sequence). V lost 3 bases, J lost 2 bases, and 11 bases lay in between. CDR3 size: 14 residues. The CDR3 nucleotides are TGTGCCAGCAGCCAGGGACCTTGGACCTACGAGCAGTACTTC. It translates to CASSQGPWTYEQYF.